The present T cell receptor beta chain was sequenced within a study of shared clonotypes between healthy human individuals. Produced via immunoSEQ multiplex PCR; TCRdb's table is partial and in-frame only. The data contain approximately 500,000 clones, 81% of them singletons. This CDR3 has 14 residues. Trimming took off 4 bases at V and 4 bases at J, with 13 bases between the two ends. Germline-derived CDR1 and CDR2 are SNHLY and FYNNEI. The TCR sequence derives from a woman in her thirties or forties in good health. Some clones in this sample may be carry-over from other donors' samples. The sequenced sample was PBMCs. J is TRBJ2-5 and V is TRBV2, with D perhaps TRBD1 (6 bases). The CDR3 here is CASSVRTVRETQYF. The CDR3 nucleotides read TGTGCCAGCAGTGTTAGGACAGTGCGAGAGACCCAGTACTTC.